A single sample is the source of the 3 T cell receptor beta chains below, sequenced in a study of blood T cells in healthy people across ages. Through a sample-barcoded 5' primer and a J-beta primer mix, a second PCR was run for roughly 7 to 11 cycles. Each CDR3 protein gets one entry after TCRdb re-called the 5' RACE reads with MiXCR. The sample shows 750,000 to 1,000,000 distinct CDR3 sequences, just under 30% of them seen only once. These data were likewise used in another study, on T cells of mothers and their children.

The source material was blood. These receptors were taken from a woman in her forties in good health.

This clonotype came up many times. This chain joins TRBV29-1 and TRBJ2-7, with D possibly TRBD2 on 7 matching bases. Trimming shortened V by 6 bases and J by 2 bases, and 17 bases separated the two germline ends. Germline CDR1 SQVTM, CDR2 ANQGSEA. This CDR3 has 14 amino acids. Here the CDR3 DNA reads TGCAGCGTGGGGGGGATCAGGGGAACCTACGAGCAGTACTTC. This sequence encodes CSVGGIRGTYEQYF.

This clonotype has ten or more counts. This chain links TRBV29-1 with TRBJ1-2; D might be TRBD1 (5 bases). V lost 7 bases, J lost 7 bases, and 16 bases lay in between. The CDR3 covers 12 residues. Germline-derived CDR1 and CDR2 are SQVTM and ANQGSEA. The CDR3 spells CSAETAISGYTF. The DNA of the CDR3 is TGCAGCGCCGAGACAGCGATTTCTGGCTACACCTTC.

The chain has TRBV27 and TRBJ1-6, with 9 bases matching TRBD1. From germline, CDR1 is MNHEY and CDR2 SMNVEV (reference sequence). The CDR3 totals 18 residues. The V gene end was trimmed by 3 bases and the J gene end by 5 bases; junction bases not matched to a gene: 11. CDR3 DNA sequence: TGTGCCAGCAGTTTTATCCCTCCGGGGACAGGGAATAATTCACCCCTCCACTTT. This codes for CASSFIPPGTGNNSPLHF.